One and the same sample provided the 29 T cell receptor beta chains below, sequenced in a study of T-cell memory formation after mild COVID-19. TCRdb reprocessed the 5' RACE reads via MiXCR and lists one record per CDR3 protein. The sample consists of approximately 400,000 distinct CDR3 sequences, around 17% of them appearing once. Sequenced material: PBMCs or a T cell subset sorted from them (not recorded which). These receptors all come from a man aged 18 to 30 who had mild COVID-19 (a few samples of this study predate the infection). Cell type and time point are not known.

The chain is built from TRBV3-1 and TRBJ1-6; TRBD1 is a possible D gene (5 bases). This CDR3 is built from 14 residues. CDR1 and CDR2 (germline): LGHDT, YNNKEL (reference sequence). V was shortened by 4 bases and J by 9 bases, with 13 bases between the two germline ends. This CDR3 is CASSPSTGLSPLHF. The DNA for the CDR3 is TGTGCCAGCAGCCCGTCGACGGGACTTTCACCCCTCCACTTT.

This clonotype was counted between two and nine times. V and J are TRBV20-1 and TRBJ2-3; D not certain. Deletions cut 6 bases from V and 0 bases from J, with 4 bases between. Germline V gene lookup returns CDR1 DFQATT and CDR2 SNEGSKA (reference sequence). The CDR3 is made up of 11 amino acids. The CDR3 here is CSATSTDTQYF. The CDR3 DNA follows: TGCAGTGCAACTAGCACAGATACGCAGTATTTT.

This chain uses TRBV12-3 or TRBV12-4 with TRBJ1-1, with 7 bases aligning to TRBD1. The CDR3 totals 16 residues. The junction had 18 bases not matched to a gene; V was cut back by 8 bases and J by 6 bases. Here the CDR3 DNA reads TGTGCCAGCTTGTCGACAGGGTGGATTGTAAACGCTGAAGCTTTCTTT. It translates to CASLSTGWIVNAEAFF.

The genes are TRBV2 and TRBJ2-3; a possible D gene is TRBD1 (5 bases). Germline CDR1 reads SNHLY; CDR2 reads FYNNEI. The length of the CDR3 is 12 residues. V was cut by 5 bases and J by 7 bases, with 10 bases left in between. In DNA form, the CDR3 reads TGTGCCAGCAGTCTCCGGACATATACGCAGTATTTT. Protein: CASSLRTYTQYF.

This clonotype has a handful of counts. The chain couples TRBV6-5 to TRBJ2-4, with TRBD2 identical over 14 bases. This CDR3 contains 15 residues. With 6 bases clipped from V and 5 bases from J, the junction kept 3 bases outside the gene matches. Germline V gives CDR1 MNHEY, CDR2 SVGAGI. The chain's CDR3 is CASSPGLAGENIQYF. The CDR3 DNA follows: TGTGCCAGCAGCCCGGGACTAGCGGGGGAAAACATTCAGTACTTC.

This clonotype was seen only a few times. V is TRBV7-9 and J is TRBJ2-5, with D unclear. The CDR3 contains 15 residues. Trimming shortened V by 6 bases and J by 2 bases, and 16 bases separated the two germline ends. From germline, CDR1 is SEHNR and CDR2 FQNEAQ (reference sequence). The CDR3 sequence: CASRPRGSAQETQYF. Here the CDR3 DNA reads TGTGCCAGCAGGCCCCGAGGTTCGGCTCAAGAGACCCAGTACTTC.

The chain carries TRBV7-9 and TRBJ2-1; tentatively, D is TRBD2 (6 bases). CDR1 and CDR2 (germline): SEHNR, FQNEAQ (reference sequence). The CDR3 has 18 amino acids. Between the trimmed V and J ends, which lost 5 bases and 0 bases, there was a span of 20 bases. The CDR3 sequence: CASSSIRREFASYNEQFF. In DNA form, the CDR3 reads TGTGCCAGCAGCAGTATTCGGAGGGAGTTCGCCTCCTACAATGAGCAGTTCTTC.

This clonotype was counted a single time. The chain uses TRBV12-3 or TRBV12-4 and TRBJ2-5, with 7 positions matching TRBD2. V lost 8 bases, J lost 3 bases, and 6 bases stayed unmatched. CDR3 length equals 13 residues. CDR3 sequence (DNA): TGTGCCAGCTCCACGAGCGGGGAAGAGACCCAGTACTTC. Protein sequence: CASSTSGEETQYF.

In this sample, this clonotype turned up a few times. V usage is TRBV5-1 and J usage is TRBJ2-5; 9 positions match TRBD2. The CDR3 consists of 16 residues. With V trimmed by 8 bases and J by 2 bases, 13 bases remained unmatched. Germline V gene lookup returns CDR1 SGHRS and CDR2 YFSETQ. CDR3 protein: CARSRGAAGGQETQYF. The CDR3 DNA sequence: TGCGCCAGAAGCCGGGGGGCAGCGGGGGGACAAGAGACCCAGTACTTC.

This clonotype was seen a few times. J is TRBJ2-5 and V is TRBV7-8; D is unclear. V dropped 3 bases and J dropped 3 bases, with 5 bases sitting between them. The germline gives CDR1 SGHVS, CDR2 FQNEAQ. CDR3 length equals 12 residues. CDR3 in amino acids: CASSLVKETQYF. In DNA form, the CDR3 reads TGTGCCAGCAGCTTGGTAAAAGAGACCCAGTACTTC.

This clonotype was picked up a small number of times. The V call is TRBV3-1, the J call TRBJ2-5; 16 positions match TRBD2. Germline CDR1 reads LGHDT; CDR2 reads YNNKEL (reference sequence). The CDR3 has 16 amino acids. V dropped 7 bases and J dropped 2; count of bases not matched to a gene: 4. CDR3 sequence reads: CASKVGLAGGQETQYF. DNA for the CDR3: TGTGCCAGCAAGGTGGGACTAGCGGGGGGGCAAGAGACCCAGTACTTC.

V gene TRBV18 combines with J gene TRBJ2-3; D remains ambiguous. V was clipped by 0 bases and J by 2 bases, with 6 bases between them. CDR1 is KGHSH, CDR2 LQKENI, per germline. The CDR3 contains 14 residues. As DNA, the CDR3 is TGTGCCAGCTCACCACCTTCCACCACAGATACGCAGTATTTT. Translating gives CASSPPSTTDTQYF.

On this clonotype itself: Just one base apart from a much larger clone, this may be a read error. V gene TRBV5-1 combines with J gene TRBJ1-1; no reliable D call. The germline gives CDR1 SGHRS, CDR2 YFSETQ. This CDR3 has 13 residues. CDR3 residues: CASSLVTNTDAFF. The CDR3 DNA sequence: TGCGCCAGCAGCTTGGTCACTAACACTGACGCTTTCTTT.

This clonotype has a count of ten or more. CDR3 in DNA: TGCGCCAGCAGCTTGACTGCCGGGGAGCTGTTTTTT. Its translation is CASSLTAGELFF. The chain couples TRBV5-1 to TRBJ2-2; no clear D. Germline assignment: CDR1 SGHRS and CDR2 YFSETQ. V was clipped by 1 base and J by 6 bases, with 4 bases between them. The CDR3 extends over 12 amino acids.

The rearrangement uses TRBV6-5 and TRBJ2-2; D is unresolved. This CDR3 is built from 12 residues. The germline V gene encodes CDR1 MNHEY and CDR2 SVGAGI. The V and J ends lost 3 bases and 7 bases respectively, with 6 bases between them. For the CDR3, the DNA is TGTGCCAGCAGTTATCGCGTCGGGGAGCTGTTTTTT. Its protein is CASSYRVGELFF.

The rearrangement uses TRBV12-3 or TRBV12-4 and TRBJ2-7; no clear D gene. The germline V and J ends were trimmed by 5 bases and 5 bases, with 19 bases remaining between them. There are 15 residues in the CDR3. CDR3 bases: TGTGCCAGCAGTCGCCCCTCCGGTGAATGGCACGAGCAGTACTTC. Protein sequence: CASSRPSGEWHEQYF.

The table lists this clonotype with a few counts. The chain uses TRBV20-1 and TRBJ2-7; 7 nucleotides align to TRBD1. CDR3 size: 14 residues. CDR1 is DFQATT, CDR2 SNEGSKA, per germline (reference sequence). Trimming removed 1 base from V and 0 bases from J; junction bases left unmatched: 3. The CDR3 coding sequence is TGCAGTGCTAGAGGGACAGGTTCCTCCTACGAGCAGTACTTC. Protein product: CSARGTGSSYEQYF.

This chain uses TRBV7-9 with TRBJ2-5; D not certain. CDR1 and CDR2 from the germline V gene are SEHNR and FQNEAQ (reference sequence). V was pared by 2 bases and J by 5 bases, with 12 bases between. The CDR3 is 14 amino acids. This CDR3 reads CASSLRGNRETQYF. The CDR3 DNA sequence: TGTGCCAGCAGCTTACGTGGGAATAGGGAGACCCAGTACTTC. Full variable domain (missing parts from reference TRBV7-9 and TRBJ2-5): DTGVSQNPRHKITKRGQNVTFRCDPISEHNRLYWYRQTLGQGPEFLTYFQNEAQLEKSRLLSDRFSAERPKGSFSTLEIQRTEQGDSAMYLCASSLRGNRETQYFGPGTRLLVL.

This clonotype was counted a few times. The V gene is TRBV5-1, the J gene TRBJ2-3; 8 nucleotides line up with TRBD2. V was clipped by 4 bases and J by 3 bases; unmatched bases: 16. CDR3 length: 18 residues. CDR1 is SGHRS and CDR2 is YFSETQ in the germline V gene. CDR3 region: CASSPGGRGGLRTDTQYF. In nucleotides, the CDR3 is TGCGCCAGCAGCCCCGGGGGACGGGGGGGCCTACGAACAGATACGCAGTATTTT.

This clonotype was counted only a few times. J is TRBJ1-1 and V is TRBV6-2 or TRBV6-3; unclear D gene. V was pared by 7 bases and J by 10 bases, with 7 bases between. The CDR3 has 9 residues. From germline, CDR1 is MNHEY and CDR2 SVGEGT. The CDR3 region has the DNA TGTGCCAGCAATCCCTCAGCTTTCTTT. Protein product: CASNPSAFF.

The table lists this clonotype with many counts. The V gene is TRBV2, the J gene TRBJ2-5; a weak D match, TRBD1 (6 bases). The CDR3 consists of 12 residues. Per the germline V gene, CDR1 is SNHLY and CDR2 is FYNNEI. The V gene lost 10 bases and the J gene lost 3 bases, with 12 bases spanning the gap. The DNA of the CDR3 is TGTGCCACCTCCGAGGGGGAAGAGACCCAGTACTTC. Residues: CATSEGEETQYF.

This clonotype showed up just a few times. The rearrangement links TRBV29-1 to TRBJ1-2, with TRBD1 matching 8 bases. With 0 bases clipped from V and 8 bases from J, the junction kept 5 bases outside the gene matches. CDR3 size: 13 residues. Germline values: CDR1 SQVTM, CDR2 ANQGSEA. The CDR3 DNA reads TGCAGCGTTGAAGATCGGGGACAGGTCGGCTACACCTTC. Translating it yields CSVEDRGQVGYTF.

The CDR3 region has the DNA TGTGCCAGCAGTTATTCGGACGGTTACGAGCAGTACTTC. Protein product: CASSYSDGYEQYF. This chain uses TRBV6-5 with TRBJ2-7; D uncertain. V was cut by 3 bases and J by 4 bases, with 10 bases left in between. Germline CDR1 MNHEY, CDR2 SVGAGI. The CDR3 sequence is 13 residues long.

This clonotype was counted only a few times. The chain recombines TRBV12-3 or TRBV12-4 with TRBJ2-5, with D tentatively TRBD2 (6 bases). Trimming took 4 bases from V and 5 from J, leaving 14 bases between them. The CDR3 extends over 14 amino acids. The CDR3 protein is CASSSPRGLETQYF. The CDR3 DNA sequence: TGTGCCAGCAGTTCCCCTCGGGGGTTGGAGACCCAGTACTTC.

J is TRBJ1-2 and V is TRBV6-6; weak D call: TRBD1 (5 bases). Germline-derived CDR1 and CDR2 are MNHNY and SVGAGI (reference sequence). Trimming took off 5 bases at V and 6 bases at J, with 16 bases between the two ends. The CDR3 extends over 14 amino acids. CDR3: CASSALGGSDGYTF. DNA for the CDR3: TGTGCCAGCAGTGCCCTGGGGGGTTCGGATGGCTACACCTTC.

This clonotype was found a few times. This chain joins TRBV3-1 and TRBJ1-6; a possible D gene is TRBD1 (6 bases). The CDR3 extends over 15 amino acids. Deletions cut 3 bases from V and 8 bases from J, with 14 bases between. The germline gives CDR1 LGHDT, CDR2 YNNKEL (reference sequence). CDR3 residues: CASSQFAGADSPLHF. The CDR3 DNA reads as TGTGCCAGCAGCCAGTTCGCGGGGGCGGATTCACCCCTCCACTTT.

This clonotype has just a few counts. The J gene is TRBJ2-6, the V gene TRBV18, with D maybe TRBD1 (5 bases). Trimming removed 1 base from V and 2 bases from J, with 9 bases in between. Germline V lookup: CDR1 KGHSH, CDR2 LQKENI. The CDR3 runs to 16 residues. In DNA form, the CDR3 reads TGTGCCAGCTCACCACGGGCAGGGCCTGGGGCCAACGTCCTGACTTTC. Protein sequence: CASSPRAGPGANVLTF.

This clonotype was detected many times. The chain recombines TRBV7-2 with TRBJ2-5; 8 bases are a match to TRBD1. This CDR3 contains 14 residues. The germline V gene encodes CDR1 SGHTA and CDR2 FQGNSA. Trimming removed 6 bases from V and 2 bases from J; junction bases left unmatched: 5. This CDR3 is CASSPRQGQETQYF. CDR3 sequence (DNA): TGTGCCAGCAGTCCGCGACAGGGGCAAGAGACCCAGTACTTC. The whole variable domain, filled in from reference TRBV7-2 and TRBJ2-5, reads GAGVSQSPSNKVTEKGKDVELRCDPISGHTALYWYRQSLGQGLEFLIYFQGNSAPDKSGLPSDRFSAERTGGSVSTLTIQRTQQEDSAVYLCASSPRQGQETQYFGPGTRLLVL.

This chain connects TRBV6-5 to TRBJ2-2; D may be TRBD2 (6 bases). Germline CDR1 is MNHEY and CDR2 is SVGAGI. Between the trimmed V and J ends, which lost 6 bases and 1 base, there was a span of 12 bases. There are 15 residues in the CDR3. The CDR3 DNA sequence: TGTGCCAGCAGCTCGGGGACTGTGAACACCGGGGAGCTGTTTTTT. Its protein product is CASSSGTVNTGELFF.